The TCR beta chain described here comes from a study of cytomegalovirus exposure and HLA in healthy donors. Study findings and constraints: In a later analysis, most CMV-associated TCR beta chains appeared HLA-restricted. Several of the most significant clusters appeared linked to common viral pathogens, based on a later analysis. Researchers catalogued approximately 170 TCR beta chains as cytomegalovirus-associated. Most subjects' HLA-A and HLA-B alleles were reportedly predicted from TCR beta sequences.

With 60 Vbeta and 13 Jbeta primers, the PCR was carried out. Generated by immunoSEQ multiplex PCR, the TCRdb table keeps only in-frame clones and is missing some. The sample contains 95,000 to 150,000 clones, around 80% of which appear only once. This clone was detected only a few times. The antigen is not known. Germline trimming cut 3 bases from V and 0 bases from J; bases unmatched to any gene: 6. Germline CDR1 is SGHRS and CDR2 is YFSETQ. There are 18 residues in the CDR3. The receptor was isolated from a man aged 25 to 45 in good health and CMV-seronegative. The sample taken for sequencing was PBMCs. The genes are TRBV5-1 and TRBJ2-3; TRBD2 agrees at 14 bases. The CDR3, as DNA: TGCGCCAGCAGCTCAGGGACTAGCGGGGGACTTAGCACAGATACGCAGTATTTT. Amino acid sequence: CASSSGTSGGLSTDTQYF.